These 30 T cell receptor beta chains came from one sample sequenced in a study of T cells in Graves' hyperthyroidism and ophthalmopathy. The investigators amplified TCR beta CDR3 regions from RNA transcripts. During a first-round RT-PCR of the TCR CDR3, the HTBI primer set was used. Using its own MiXCR run on the multiplex PCR reads, TCRdb lists one record per CDR3 protein. Among around 600,000 distinct CDR3 sequences listed, about a sixth were seen once. Source material: blood. These receptor sequences come from a woman in her thirties with Graves' hyperthyroidism.

The sample holds a few counts of this clonotype. The chain is built from TRBV4-1 and TRBJ2-5, with 9 positions matching TRBD2. CDR3 length: 17 residues. V lost 1 base and J lost 1; bases outside the gene matches: 7. Per germline, CDR1 MGHRA and CDR2 YSYEKL. CDR3 sequence reads: CASSQAVAGGFQETQYF. Written as DNA, the CDR3 is TGCGCCAGCAGCCAAGCAGTGGCGGGAGGGTTCCAAGAGACCCAGTACTTC.

This clonotype has at least ten counts. V and J are TRBV3-1 and TRBJ2-3, with 10 bases identical to TRBD2. Per the germline V gene, CDR1 is LGHDT and CDR2 is YNNKEL (reference sequence). There are 17 residues in the CDR3. Trimming took 1 base from V and 6 from J; bases not matched to a gene: 10. The DNA for the CDR3 is TGTGCCAGCAGCCAAGGACCTCTAGCGGGAGTATGGGATACGCAGTATTTT. Its translation: CASSQGPLAGVWDTQYF.

This clonotype occurred many times. The chain recombines TRBV28 with TRBJ2-7, with TRBD2 identical over 7 bases. CDR1 is MDHEN, CDR2 SYDVKM, per germline. This CDR3 is 16 amino acids long. V was clipped by 6 bases and J by 0 bases; unmatched bases: 11. In DNA, the CDR3 is TGTGCCAGCAGCCACGGACTAGTGCAGAGCTCCTACGAGCAGTACTTC. The encoded protein is CASSHGLVQSSYEQYF. The full variable domain, with the rest looked up from reference TRBV28 and TRBJ2-7, is DVKVTQSSRYLVKRTGEKVFLECVQDMDHENMFWYRQDPGLGLRLIYFSYDVKMKEKGDIPEGYSVSREKKERFSLILESASTNQTSMYLCASSHGLVQSSYEQYFGPGTRLTVT.

In this sample, this clonotype turned up many times. V gene TRBV7-3 combines with J gene TRBJ2-1; TRBD2 agrees at 9 bases. With V trimmed by 1 base and J by 6 bases, 7 bases remained unmatched. There are 16 residues in the CDR3. From germline, CDR1 is SGHTA and CDR2 FQGTGA. CDR3 nucleotide sequence: TGTGCCAGCAGCTTAAGGATAGCGGGAGCGTCCAATGAGCAGTTCTTC. Its translation: CASSLRIAGASNEQFF. The complete variable domain, with remaining parts taken from reference TRBV7-3 and TRBJ2-1, reads GAGVSQTPSNKVTEKGKYVELRCDPISGHTALYWYRQSLGQGPEFLIYFQGTGAADDSGLPNDRFFAVRPEGSVSTLKIQRTERGDSAVYLCASSLRIAGASNEQFFGPGTRLTVL.

This clonotype showed up just a few times. The V call is TRBV20-1, the J call TRBJ1-4; TRBD1 aligns across 9 bases. The ends lost 5 bases at V and 8 bases at J; junction bases unmatched: 12. CDR3 length: 15 amino acids. The germline gives CDR1 DFQATT, CDR2 SNEGSKA (reference sequence). In DNA, the CDR3 is TGCAGTGCTCCCCGAAGGACAGGGGCAGGGGAAAAACTGTTTTTT. Encoded protein: CSAPRRTGAGEKLFF.

The table lists this clonotype with many counts. The rearrangement joins TRBV7-6 to TRBJ2-1; 11 nucleotides line up with TRBD2. The CDR3 loop spans 14 amino acids. CDR1 and CDR2 (germline): SGHVS, FNYEAQ. The trim removed 6 bases at V and 5 bases at J, leaving 3 bases unmatched. The chain's CDR3 is CASSRLAGNNEQFF. Written as DNA, the CDR3 is TGTGCCAGCAGTCGACTAGCGGGGAACAATGAGCAGTTCTTC.

In its sample, this clonotype was seen a few times. V usage is TRBV7-9 and J usage is TRBJ2-7; TRBD2 might be the D (5 bases). Germline values: CDR1 SEHNR, CDR2 FQNEAQ (reference sequence). V gave up 5 bases and J gave up 2 bases, with 13 bases separating them. This CDR3 comprises 14 residues. CDR3 DNA sequence: TGTGCCAGCAGCCCCGAGGGCGCCGCCTACGAGCAGTACTTC. Protein sequence: CASSPEGAAYEQYF.

This clonotype was seen a few times. The V call is TRBV30, the J call TRBJ2-3; possible D gene TRBD2, 7 bases. The CDR3 is made up of 12 amino acids. Germline V gene lookup returns CDR1 GTSNPN and CDR2 SVGIG (reference sequence). V was trimmed by 2 bases and J by 10 bases, leaving 13 bases between them. CDR3 DNA: TGTGCCTGGAGTTCGGGGGGCGCATCGCAGTATTTT. It specifies CAWSSGGASQYF.

The table lists this clonotype with many counts. The CDR3 DNA reads as TGTGCCAGCAGCCGACTTTCGACAGGGGACGAGCAGTACTTC. Protein sequence: CASSRLSTGDEQYF. This rearrangement joins TRBV12-3 or TRBV12-4 to TRBJ2-7, with TRBD1 identical over 8 bases. The CDR3 contains 14 residues. With V trimmed by 6 bases and J by 5 bases, 9 bases remained unmatched.

The sample holds a few counts of this clonotype. The chain has TRBV19 and TRBJ1-1; TRBD1 is a possible D gene (5 bases). The CDR3 has 12 residues. Looked up from germline, CDR1 is LNHDA and CDR2 is SQIVND (reference sequence). V was trimmed by 7 bases and J by 10 bases, leaving 16 bases between them. The CDR3 region has the DNA TGTGCCAGTAAGGGGAGGAACCCGGGAGCTTTCTTT. Translation gives CASKGRNPGAFF.

This clonotype came up many times. The J gene is TRBJ1-5, the V gene TRBV20-1; D is possibly TRBD1 (5 bases). V shed 1 base and J shed 5 bases, with 9 bases lying between them. Germline lookup yields CDR1 DFQATT and CDR2 SNEGSKA (reference sequence). The CDR3 covers 13 residues. DNA of the CDR3: TGCAGTGCTAGAGTCCAGGGAGATCAGCCCCAGCATTTT. It codes for CSARVQGDQPQHF.

A word on this clonotype: A read error may account for a junction end that differs from germline. V is TRBV5-4 and J is TRBJ2-5; weak D call: TRBD2 (5 bases). The CDR3 is made up of 15 amino acids. Germline CDR1 is SGHNT and CDR2 is YYREEE (reference sequence). CDR3 sequence: CASGFSARIEETQYF. CDR3 coding DNA: TGTGCCAGCGGCTTTAGCGCCCGTATAGAAGAGACCCAGTACTTC.

This sequence joins TRBV20-1 and TRBJ1-5, with TRBD1 identical over 11 bases. V lost 3 bases to trimming and J lost 6 bases; unmatched junction nucleotides: 7. The CDR3 covers 15 residues. Germline V gene data show CDR1 as DFQATT and CDR2 as SNEGSKA (reference sequence). The DNA of the CDR3 is TGCAGTGCTAGTGGGACAGGGGGTGATCGTCAGCCCCAGCATTTT. Its protein is CSASGTGGDRQPQHF.

The chain combines TRBV19 with TRBJ2-3, with 11 bases lining up with TRBD2. CDR1 and CDR2 from the germline V gene are LNHDA and SQIVND (reference sequence). The CDR3 is 18 residues long. The J segment lost 0 bases and the V segment lost 3 bases, leaving 8 bases of the junction unmatched. The CDR3 is CASSIYPGTSGSTDTQYF. CDR3 coding DNA: TGTGCCAGTAGTATTTATCCGGGGACTAGCGGAAGCACAGATACGCAGTATTTT.

This clonotype was seen ten or more times. The chain couples TRBV27 to TRBJ1-6; 7 positions agree with TRBD1. The CDR3 is 17 residues long. Germline V gene data show CDR1 as MNHEY and CDR2 as SMNVEV (reference sequence). J gave up 3 bases and V 5 bases, and 10 bases lay outside the gene matches. CDR3 region: CASSPLEGASYNSPLHF. The CDR3 nucleotides read TGTGCCAGCAGTCCGCTAGAGGGGGCGAGCTATAATTCACCCCTCCACTTT.

The J gene is TRBJ2-7, the V gene TRBV7-6; the D gene could be TRBD1 or TRBD2 (5 bases each). Germline loops: CDR1 SGHVS, CDR2 FNYEAQ. The CDR3 length is 12 residues. Trimming took 5 bases from V and 5 from J, leaving 10 bases between them. This CDR3 reads CASSGGMHEQYF. CDR3 coding DNA: TGTGCCAGCAGCGGGGGAATGCACGAGCAGTACTTC.

The sample holds a few counts of this clonotype. The rearrangement uses TRBV5-4 and TRBJ2-1; D uncertain. CDR1 and CDR2 (germline): SGHNT, YYREEE (reference sequence). The CDR3 totals 13 residues. Trimming removed 0 bases at V and 12 bases at J, with 13 bases between. The CDR3 is CASSLEVVAGQFF. The CDR3 nucleotides are TGTGCCAGCAGCTTGGAGGTGGTAGCCGGGCAGTTCTTC.

CDR3 in amino acids: CASSLEGGGAFTDTQYF. In nucleotides, the CDR3 is TGTGCCAGCAGCTTGGAGGGGGGCGGGGCGTTCACAGATACGCAGTATTTT. The chain employs TRBV5-4 and TRBJ2-3; the D gene could be TRBD1 or TRBD2 (6 bases each). CDR3 length: 17 residues. V was trimmed by 0 bases and J by 2 bases, leaving 16 bases between them. CDR1 is SGHNT, CDR2 YYREEE, per germline (reference sequence). The whole variable domain, filled in from reference TRBV5-4 and TRBJ2-3, reads ETGVTQSPTHLIKTRGQQVTLRCSSQSGHNTVSWYQQALGQGPQFIFQYYREEENGRGNFPPRFSGLQFPNYSSELNVNALELDDSALYLCASSLEGGGAFTDTQYFGPGTRLTVL.

The rearrangement uses TRBV5-1 and TRBJ2-1, with D possibly being TRBD1 (6 bases). With 1 base removed from V and 3 bases from J, the gap between germline ends came to 11 bases. The CDR3 has 15 residues. Per the germline V gene, CDR1 is SGHRS and CDR2 is YFSETQ. The CDR3 loop is CASSLNDRNYNEQFF. CDR3 nucleotides: TGCGCCAGCAGCTTGAACGACAGGAACTACAATGAGCAGTTCTTC.

This clonotype was picked up many times. The chain links TRBV3-1 to TRBJ2-1; D possibly corresponds to TRBD2 (7 bases). Trimming took off 4 bases at V and 8 bases at J, with 21 bases between the two ends. CDR3 size: 16 residues. Germline V gene lookup returns CDR1 LGHDT and CDR2 YNNKEL (reference sequence). CDR3 residues: CASSPSSGGHTDEQFF. The CDR3 nucleotides read TGTGCCAGCAGCCCCTCCTCGGGGGGCCATACGGATGAGCAGTTCTTC.

The chain has TRBV7-3 and TRBJ2-6; TRBD1 matches 7 bases. The V gene's germline CDR1 is SGHTA and CDR2 FQGTGA. The CDR3 spans 18 residues. The ends lost 4 bases at V and 0 bases at J; junction bases unmatched: 9. DNA of the CDR3: TGTGCCAGCAGCTATACGACAGGGTCTACCTCTGGGGCCAACGTCCTGACTTTC. Encoded protein: CASSYTTGSTSGANVLTF.

This clonotype was picked up many times. V gene TRBV24-1 combines with J gene TRBJ2-1, with D maybe TRBD1 (6 bases). Germline CDR1 is KGHDR and CDR2 is SFDVKD. CDR3 length equals 18 residues. V dropped 2 bases and J dropped 6 bases, with 22 bases sitting between them. CDR3 sequence (DNA): TGTGCCACCAGTGATTATATCGGTCCGGGACAAACAAGCAATGAGCAGTTCTTC. This encodes CATSDYIGPGQTSNEQFF.

This chain joins TRBV20-1 and TRBJ2-1; possible D gene TRBD2, 7 bases. The CDR3 is 16 residues long. Trimming left V 5 bases short and J 5 bases short, with 22 bases between. Germline CDR1 DFQATT, CDR2 SNEGSKA (reference sequence). CDR3 amino acids: CSAPRRGGYENNEQFF. CDR3 DNA sequence: TGCAGTGCTCCGAGGAGGGGGGGATATGAGAACAATGAGCAGTTCTTC.

The genes are TRBV7-9 and TRBJ2-1; 14 bases are a match to TRBD2. This CDR3 spans 13 amino acids. After removal of 5 bases from V and 12 bases from J, the junction contained 3 bases not matched to a gene. Germline-derived CDR1 and CDR2 are SEHNR and FQNEAQ (reference sequence). The CDR3 loop reads CASSRLAGGRQFF. Here the CDR3 DNA reads TGTGCCAGCAGCCGACTAGCGGGGGGGCGGCAGTTCTTC.

This clonotype was recorded many times. The CDR3 DNA sequence: TGTGCCAGCAGCTTACTGGAGTCCTTGATCACTGAAGCTTTCTTT. Amino acids: CASSLLESLITEAFF. The genes are TRBV7-8 and TRBJ1-1; D is uncertain. The V and J ends lost 2 bases and 4 bases respectively, with 14 bases between them. The CDR3 runs to 15 residues. In germline, CDR1 is SGHVS, CDR2 FQNEAQ. Based on the CDR3 plus reference TRBV7-8 and TRBJ1-1, the full variable domain is GAGVSQSPRYKVAKRGQDVALRCDPISGHVSLFWYQQALGQGPEFLTYFQNEAQLDKSGLPSDRFFAERPEGSVSTLKIQRTQQEDSAVYLCASSLLESLITEAFFGQGTRLTVV.

This clonotype was seen repeatedly, ten times or more. The chain joins TRBV12-3 or TRBV12-4 to TRBJ2-4; TRBD1 is a possible D gene (5 bases). The CDR3 is made up of 14 amino acids. V was clipped by 1 base and J by 8 bases, with 12 bases between them. The CDR3 nucleotides are TGTGCCAGCAGTTTAGAACAGGCGTCGGACATTCAGTACTTC. Translation gives CASSLEQASDIQYF.

This clonotype was detected many times. The chain employs TRBV28 and TRBJ1-5; 7 nucleotides align to TRBD1. Germline CDR1 reads MDHEN; CDR2 reads SYDVKM. The V segment lost 11 bases and the J segment 3 bases; nucleotides outside the gene matches: 4. The CDR3 loop spans 12 amino acids. The CDR3 nucleotides are TGTGCCGCAGGGGGGGACAATCAGCCCCAGCATTTT. Protein: CAAGGDNQPQHF.

The chain employs TRBV9 and TRBJ2-2; D is uncertain. CDR1 and CDR2 from the germline V gene are SGDLS and YYNGEE. The CDR3 spans 15 residues. V was trimmed by 4 bases and J by 0 bases, leaving 10 bases between them. The CDR3 reads CASSPAPSNTGELFF. In DNA, the CDR3 is TGTGCCAGCAGCCCAGCACCGTCGAACACCGGGGAGCTGTTTTTT.

This clonotype was found many times. The chain has TRBV2 and TRBJ2-3, with D uncertain. CDR1 SNHLY and CDR2 FYNNEI come from the germline V gene. V dropped 8 bases and J dropped 6 bases, with 9 bases sitting between them. CDR3 length equals 11 residues. CDR3 loop: CASLILDTQYF. For the CDR3, the DNA is TGTGCCAGCCTGATCCTGGATACGCAGTATTTT.

The chain is built from TRBV27 and TRBJ2-7; TRBD1 might be the D (6 bases). Between the trimmed V and J ends, which lost 0 bases and 6 bases, there was a span of 9 bases. CDR3 length: 13 residues. Germline values: CDR1 MNHEY, CDR2 SMNVEV (reference sequence). CDR3 bases: TGTGCCAGCAGTTTATCACAGGGAAGCGAGCAGTACTTC. This codes for CASSLSQGSEQYF.